This entry lists 19 T cell receptor beta chains sequenced from one sample in a study of cytomegalovirus exposure and HLA in healthy donors. The assay was immunoSEQ multiplex PCR, and TCRdb's table has in-frame clones only and misses some. The sample holds 110,000 or so clones, around 88% seen once. Material for sequencing was PBMCs. The receptors were gathered from a man younger than 35 in good health and CMV-seronegative.

J is TRBJ2-3 and V is TRBV9; 8 bases are shared with TRBD2. The CDR3 is 16 amino acids. Trimming removed 0 bases from V and 0 bases from J; junction bases left unmatched: 3. Germline V lookup: CDR1 SGDLS, CDR2 YYNGEE. The CDR3 coding sequence is TGTGCCAGCAGCGTAGTTCAGCGGGGGAGCACAGATACGCAGTATTTT. It translates to CASSVVQRGSTDTQYF.

Details on this clone: Other DNA sequences in this specimen translate into the identical CDR3. The rearrangement links TRBV5-1 to TRBJ2-3; D call uncertain. V was cut by 0 bases and J by 1 base, with 6 bases left in between. This CDR3 is built from 14 residues. Per germline, CDR1 SGHRS and CDR2 YFSETQ. CDR3 nucleotide sequence: TGCGCCAGCAGCTTGGTGGCAGGCACAGATACGCAGTATTTT. Translating gives CASSLVAGTDTQYF.

This chain connects TRBV21-1 to TRBJ2-4; the listed D gene, TRBD2, was not tested against the DNA. TRBV21-1 constitutes a pseudogene. The CDR3 is made up of 18 amino acids. CDR3 nucleotide sequence: TGTGCCAGCAGCCCTCGTCAAGCGGGAGGGGTGACCAAAAACATTCAGTACTTC. The encoded protein is CASSPRQAGGVTKNIQYF.

This chain connects TRBV2 to TRBJ1-1; D is uncertain. This CDR3 has 13 amino acids. V shed 4 bases and J shed 1 base, with 7 bases lying between them. Germline CDR1 and CDR2: SNHLY and FYNNEI. In DNA form, the CDR3 reads TGTGCCAGCAGTGTTCGGAGGAACACTGAAGCTTTCTTT. This encodes CASSVRRNTEAFF.

The chain has TRBV30 and TRBJ2-7, with 8 bases aligning to TRBD1. There are 15 residues in the CDR3. CDR1 and CDR2 (germline): GTSNPN, SVGIG (reference sequence). The ends lost 1 base at V and 3 bases at J; junction bases unmatched: 8. As DNA, the CDR3 is TGTGCCTGGAGTGCCTCCCAGGGGGCAAGCTACGAGCAGTACTTC. Translating it yields CAWSASQGASYEQYF. Complete variable domain (other parts from reference TRBV30 and TRBJ2-7): SQTIHQWPATLVQPVGSPLSLECTVEGTSNPNLYWYRQAAGRGLQLLFYSVGIGQISSEVPQNLSASRPQDRQFILSSKKLLLSDSGFYLCAWSASQGASYEQYFGPGTRLTVT.

The CDR3 nucleotides are TGTGCCAGCAGCTTTCAGGGCGGGAACAATGAGCAGTTCTTC. This gives the protein CASSFQGGNNEQFF. The rearrangement uses TRBV5-4 and TRBJ2-1; D might be TRBD2 (6 bases). Germline assignment: CDR1 SGHNT and CDR2 YYREEE (reference sequence). Trimming took 2 bases from V and 5 from J, leaving 11 bases between them. The CDR3 totals 14 residues.

V gene TRBV2 combines with J gene TRBJ2-3; TRBD1 is a possible D gene (5 bases). Germline CDR1 and CDR2: SNHLY and FYNNEI. The V gene lost 6 bases and the J gene lost 3 bases, with 10 bases spanning the gap. The CDR3 runs to 13 residues. CDR3 bases: TGTGCCAGCAGATGGACATGGACAGATACGCAGTATTTT. Its translation is CASRWTWTDTQYF.

This rearrangement joins TRBV5-6 to TRBJ1-6; 7 bases agree with TRBD1. Germline V gives CDR1 SGHDT, CDR2 YYEEEE. V lost 4 bases to trimming and J lost 4 bases; unmatched junction nucleotides: 17. The length of the CDR3 is 19 residues. The CDR3 DNA reads TGTGCCAGCAGCCCTCCGGGACACAGGGGACCCCCATATAATTCACCCCTCCACTTT. This encodes CASSPPGHRGPPYNSPLHF.

The J gene is TRBJ2-1, the V gene TRBV13; D tentatively reads TRBD1 or TRBD2 (5 bases each). Per the germline V gene, CDR1 is PRHDT and CDR2 is FYEKMQ (reference sequence). The CDR3 has 16 amino acids. V lost 5 bases to trimming and J lost 8 bases, with 22 bases between them. The DNA of the CDR3 is TGTGCCAGCAGCCTAGAGGGGCAGGGAACAGGACATGAGCAGTTCTTC. It specifies CASSLEGQGTGHEQFF.

This chain joins TRBV11-2 and TRBJ1-3; TRBD1 agrees at 10 bases. Germline assignment: CDR1 SGHAT and CDR2 FQNNGV. CDR3 length: 14 amino acids. The trim removed 7 bases at V and 7 bases at J, leaving 7 bases unmatched. As DNA, the CDR3 is TGTGCCAGCACCGAACCGGGACAGGGGAACACCATATATTTT. Amino acids: CASTEPGQGNTIYF.

The chain links TRBV5-4 to TRBJ2-6, with D possibly matching TRBD1 (5 bases). Per the germline V gene, CDR1 is SGHNT and CDR2 is YYREEE (reference sequence). The CDR3 loop spans 16 amino acids. The V and J ends lost 2 bases and 2 bases respectively, with 11 bases between them. The CDR3 sequence: CASSLRGATGANVLTF. The CDR3 DNA reads as TGTGCCAGCAGCTTAAGGGGTGCCACTGGGGCCAACGTCCTGACTTTC.

This chain connects TRBV4-1 to TRBJ1-1; D call uncertain. The CDR3 runs 14 residues. The germline V and J ends were trimmed by 0 bases and 4 bases, with 9 bases remaining between them. Germline V gene lookup returns CDR1 MGHRA and CDR2 YSYEKL. The CDR3 reads CASSQETLLTEAFF. In nucleotides, the CDR3 is TGCGCCAGCAGCCAAGAGACTTTACTCACTGAAGCTTTCTTT.

This clone was picked up one time. The chain is built from TRBV6-5 and TRBJ2-1; D is uncertain. Germline V CDR1 and CDR2: MNHEY, SVGAGI. The CDR3 consists of 16 residues. V gave up 2 bases and J gave up 0 bases, with 11 bases separating them. The CDR3 coding sequence is TGTGCCAGCAGTTACCGTCATTTTAGCTCCTACAATGAGCAGTTCTTC. Its protein product is CASSYRHFSSYNEQFF.

The chain links TRBV5-1 to TRBJ1-1; perhaps TRBD1 as D (5 bases). The V gene lost 1 base and the J gene lost 6 bases, with 7 bases spanning the gap. Germline-derived CDR1 and CDR2 are SGHRS and YFSETQ. The CDR3 loop spans 12 amino acids. The CDR3 DNA follows: TGCGCCAGCAGCTTGTCGGGGGCTGAAGCTTTCTTT. Protein product: CASSLSGAEAFF.

This clone was counted only a few times. The chain recombines TRBV5-6 with TRBJ2-7; TRBD1 agrees at 7 bases. From germline, CDR1 is SGHDT and CDR2 YYEEEE. After removal of 4 bases from V and 0 bases from J, the junction contained 4 bases not matched to a gene. There are 14 residues in the CDR3. The CDR3 coding sequence is TGTGCCAGCAGCCCGGGGACAGCCTCCTACGAGCAGTACTTC. Its protein is CASSPGTASYEQYF.

In its sample, this clone was seen a few times. The gene calls are TRBV5-6 and TRBJ2-7, with 8 bases identical to TRBD1. Germline V gives CDR1 SGHDT, CDR2 YYEEEE. CDR3 length equals 15 residues. Unmatched junction bases numbered 6, after V lost 3 bases and J lost 1 base. CDR3 loop: CASSSADRASYEQYF. CDR3 DNA sequence: TGTGCCAGCAGCTCCGCGGACAGGGCTTCCTACGAGCAGTACTTC.

This chain uses TRBV27 with TRBJ2-7; D is perhaps TRBD2 (5 bases). V shed 6 bases and J shed 3 bases, with 18 bases lying between them. The CDR3 contains 15 residues. Germline V gene data show CDR1 as MNHEY and CDR2 as SMNVEV (reference sequence). For the CDR3, the DNA is TGTGCCAGCAGGCGCACACCGGGGATTTACTACGAGCAGTACTTC. Encoded protein: CASRRTPGIYYEQYF.

V usage is TRBV10-3 and J usage is TRBJ2-1; 16 bases fit TRBD2. CDR1 ENHRY and CDR2 SYGVKD come from the germline V gene. The CDR3 runs to 17 residues. The trim removed 8 bases at V and 7 bases at J, leaving 11 bases unmatched. The CDR3 sequence: CAIQRGLAGGPGNEQFF. The CDR3 DNA sequence: TGTGCCATCCAGCGGGGACTAGCGGGAGGGCCAGGAAATGAGCAGTTCTTC.

V is TRBV5-1 and J is TRBJ2-2; D not certain. The length of the CDR3 is 15 residues. The V gene lost 5 bases and the J gene lost 6 bases, with 17 bases spanning the gap. Looked up from germline, CDR1 is SGHRS and CDR2 is YFSETQ. The CDR3 protein is CASRPDRAPSGELFF. Written as DNA, the CDR3 is TGCGCCAGCAGACCCGATCGAGCTCCGTCCGGGGAGCTGTTTTTT.